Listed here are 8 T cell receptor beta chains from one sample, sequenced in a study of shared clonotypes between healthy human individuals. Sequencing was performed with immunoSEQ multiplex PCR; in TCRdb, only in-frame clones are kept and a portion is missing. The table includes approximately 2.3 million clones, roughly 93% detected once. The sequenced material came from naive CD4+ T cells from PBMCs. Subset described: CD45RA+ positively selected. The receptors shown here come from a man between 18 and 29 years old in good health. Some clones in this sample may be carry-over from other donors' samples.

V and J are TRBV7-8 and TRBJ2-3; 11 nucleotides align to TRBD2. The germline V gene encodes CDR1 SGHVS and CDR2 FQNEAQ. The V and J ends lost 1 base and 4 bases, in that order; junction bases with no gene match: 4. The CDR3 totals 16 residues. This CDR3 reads CASSLVLAGVSDTQYF. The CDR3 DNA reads TGTGCCAGCAGCTTAGTACTAGCGGGAGTCTCAGATACGCAGTATTTT.

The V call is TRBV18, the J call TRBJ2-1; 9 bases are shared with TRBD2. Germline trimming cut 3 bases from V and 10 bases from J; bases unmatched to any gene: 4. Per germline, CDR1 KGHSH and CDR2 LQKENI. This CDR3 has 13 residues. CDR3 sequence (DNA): TGTGCCAGCTCACCCCTAGCGGGGTACGAGCAGTTCTTC. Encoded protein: CASSPLAGYEQFF.

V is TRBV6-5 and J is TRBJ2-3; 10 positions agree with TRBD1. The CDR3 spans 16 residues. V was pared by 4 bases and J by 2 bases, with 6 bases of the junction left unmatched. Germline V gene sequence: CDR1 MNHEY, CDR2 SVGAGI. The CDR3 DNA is TGTGCCAGCAGTTCCGCGGGACAGGGGTCCACAGATACGCAGTATTTT. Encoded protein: CASSSAGQGSTDTQYF.

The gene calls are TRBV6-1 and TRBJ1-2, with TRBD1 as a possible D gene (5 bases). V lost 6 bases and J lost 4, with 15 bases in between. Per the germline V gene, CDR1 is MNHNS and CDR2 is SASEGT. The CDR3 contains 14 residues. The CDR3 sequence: CASSSGTGLYGYTF. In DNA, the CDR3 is TGTGCCAGCAGCTCGGGTACAGGTCTCTATGGCTACACCTTC.

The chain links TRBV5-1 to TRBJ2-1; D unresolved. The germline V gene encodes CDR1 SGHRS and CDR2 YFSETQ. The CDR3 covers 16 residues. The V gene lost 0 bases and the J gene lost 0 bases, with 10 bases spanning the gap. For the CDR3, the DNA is TGCGCCAGCAGCTTGGGACCCACAAGCTCCTACAATGAGCAGTTCTTC. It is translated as CASSLGPTSSYNEQFF.

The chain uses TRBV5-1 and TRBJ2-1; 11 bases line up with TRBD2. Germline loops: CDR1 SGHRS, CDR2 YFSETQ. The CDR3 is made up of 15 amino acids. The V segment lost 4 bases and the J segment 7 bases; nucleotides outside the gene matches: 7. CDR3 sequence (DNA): TGCGCCAGCAGCGTTACTAGCGGGAGTCTTAATGAGCAGTTCTTC. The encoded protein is CASSVTSGSLNEQFF.

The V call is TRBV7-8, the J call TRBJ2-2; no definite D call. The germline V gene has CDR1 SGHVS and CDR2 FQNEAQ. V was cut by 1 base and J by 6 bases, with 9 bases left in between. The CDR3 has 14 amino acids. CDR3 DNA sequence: TGTGCCAGCAGCTTAGAACCGGGTGCCGGGGAGCTGTTTTTT. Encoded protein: CASSLEPGAGELFF.

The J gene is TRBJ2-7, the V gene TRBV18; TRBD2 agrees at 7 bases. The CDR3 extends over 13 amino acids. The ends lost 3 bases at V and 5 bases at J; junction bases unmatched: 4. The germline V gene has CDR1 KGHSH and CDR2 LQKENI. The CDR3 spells CASSPLLADEQYF. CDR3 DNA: TGTGCCAGCTCACCCCTCCTAGCGGACGAGCAGTACTTC.